The clone carrying this T cell receptor beta chain was seen ten or more times. TCRdb re-called the reads with MiXCR, one entry per CDR3 protein. The sample yields some 250,000 distinct CDR3 sequences, over 8% seen once. The data derive from a study of T cell repertoires in cytomegalovirus infection. The junction had 8 bases not matched to a gene; V was cut back by 5 bases and J by 6 bases. The CDR3 is made up of 14 amino acids. Germline CDR1 MDHEN, CDR2 SYDVKM. Sequenced: PBMCs. This chain connects TRBV28 to TRBJ1-2, with 8 bases matching TRBD1. The clonotype comes from a human donor in good health (CMV status not recorded). Some clones in this sample may be carry-over from other donors' samples. This chain's CDR3 is CASSGTGTGHGYTF. DNA for the CDR3: TGTGCCAGCAGTGGTACCGGGACAGGCCATGGCTACACCTTC.